This T cell receptor beta chain appears in the sequencing data of a study of control samples from healthy donors and cancer patients. Libraries were prepared by immunoSEQ multiplex PCR; TCRdb keeps only in-frame clonotypes and omits some of them. The sample records some 150,000 clones, 90% to 95% being singletons. Trimming shortened V by 0 bases and J by 2 bases, and 7 bases separated the two germline ends. The CDR3 is made up of 14 amino acids. Germline assignment: CDR1 MGHRA and CDR2 YSYEKL. The TCR was taken from a man between 60 and 70 years old with colorectal cancer. The chain carries TRBV4-1 and TRBJ1-1; D is ambiguous. Sample: PBMCs. CDR3 DNA: TGCGCCAGCAGCCAAGATGGGAGAAACACTGAAGCTTTCTTT. Translation: CASSQDGRNTEAFF.